The 31 T cell receptor beta chains reported below all come from one sample, sequenced in a study of cytotoxic CD8 clonotypes in ibrutinib-treated CLL. Assay used: immunoSEQ multiplex PCR; TCRdb lists only in-frame clones, some missing. The sample has around 250,000 clones; 70% are singletons. Material: PBMCs, obtained after 24 months of ibrutinib treatment. The source is a human donor with chronic lymphocytic leukemia.

In its sample, this clone was seen a few times. The V call is TRBV19, the J call TRBJ2-1, with 7 bases that match TRBD2. CDR1 and CDR2 (germline): LNHDA, SQIVND (reference sequence). V dropped 5 bases and J dropped 4; count of bases not matched to a gene: 8. The CDR3 extends over 15 amino acids. Here the CDR3 reads CASSPRETTYNEQFF. The DNA of the CDR3 is TGTGCCAGTAGTCCGCGGGAGACGACTTACAATGAGCAGTTCTTC.

This chain connects TRBV29-1 to TRBJ2-1, with 7 positions matching TRBD2. Germline V lookup: CDR1 SQVTM, CDR2 ANQGSEA. Trimming removed 4 bases from V and 8 bases from J; junction bases left unmatched: 5. The CDR3 has 12 amino acids. CDR3 sequence: CSVVGGGYEQFF. As DNA, the CDR3 is TGCAGCGTTGTGGGGGGAGGGTATGAGCAGTTCTTC.

This clone appeared a few times. CDR3 loop: CASSQAGLAGNEQFF. CDR3 nucleotides: TGCGCCAGCAGCCAAGCGGGACTAGCGGGGAATGAGCAGTTCTTC. The chain is built from TRBV4-3 and TRBJ2-1; 13 bases are a match to TRBD2. Per germline, CDR1 LGHNA and CDR2 YSLEER. The V segment lost 1 base and the J segment 7 bases; nucleotides outside the gene matches: 1. The CDR3 sequence is 15 residues long.

This clone was detected only a few times. The rearrangement links TRBV6-1 to TRBJ2-7, with 9 bases that match TRBD1. CDR3 length: 15 amino acids. The germline V gene has CDR1 MNHNS and CDR2 SASEGT. V trimming: 5 bases; J trimming: 0 bases; junction bases outside the gene matches: 5. CDR3 nucleotide sequence: TGTGCCAGCAGTTCACCGGGACAGGGCTCCTACGAGCAGTACTTC. Translation: CASSSPGQGSYEQYF.

This chain connects TRBV4-2 to TRBJ2-7, with 10 bases matching TRBD2. Germline V gives CDR1 LGHNA, CDR2 YNFKEQ. V dropped 3 bases and J dropped 5; count of bases not matched to a gene: 7. The CDR3 covers 15 residues. CDR3 in DNA: TGTGCCAGCAGCCACTTACTAGCGGGAAGTCACGAGCAGTACTTC. The encoded protein is CASSHLLAGSHEQYF.

This clone was seen more than once but under ten times. The chain is built from TRBV11-2 and TRBJ1-5; D ambiguous. There are 14 residues in the CDR3. V dropped 1 base and J dropped 2 bases, with 6 bases sitting between them. In germline, CDR1 is SGHAT, CDR2 FQNNGV. The CDR3 sequence: CASSLGTGNQPQHF. The CDR3 DNA reads as TGTGCCAGCAGCTTAGGAACAGGCAATCAGCCCCAGCATTTT.

The chain links TRBV7-2 to TRBJ2-7; D possibly uses TRBD1 or TRBD2 (5 bases each). Germline V CDR1 and CDR2: SGHTA, FQGNSA. This CDR3 has 16 residues. V lost 4 bases, J lost 5 bases, and 21 bases lay in between. The CDR3 nucleotides are TGTGCCAGCAGCTCCTTTAGGGACCTCCCCGTCCACGAGCAGTACTTC. Amino acid sequence: CASSSFRDLPVHEQYF.

This clone was seen only once. V is TRBV19 and J is TRBJ2-7; D call uncertain. Looked up from germline, CDR1 is LNHDA and CDR2 is SQIVND (reference sequence). The CDR3 totals 13 residues. V lost 0 bases and J lost 3, with 6 bases in between. The CDR3: CASSIDRRYEQYF. The CDR3 nucleotides are TGTGCCAGTAGTATAGATCGCCGCTACGAGCAGTACTTC.

This chain uses TRBV2 with TRBJ2-7; tentative D call: TRBD1 (6 bases). Germline-derived CDR1 and CDR2 are SNHLY and FYNNEI. This CDR3 contains 12 residues. The V and J ends lost 5 bases and 6 bases respectively, with 11 bases between them. CDR3 nucleotide sequence: TGTGCCAGCAGTCTTCAGGGGAGCGAGCAGTACTTC. It specifies CASSLQGSEQYF.

This chain connects TRBV19 to TRBJ1-5; weak D call: TRBD1 (6 bases). The germline V gene has CDR1 LNHDA and CDR2 SQIVND (reference sequence). V was pared by 7 bases and J by 0 bases, with 13 bases between. The CDR3 consists of 15 residues. CDR3 loop: CASTYAGDSNQPQHF. In DNA form, the CDR3 reads TGTGCCAGTACATATGCAGGGGATAGCAATCAGCCCCAGCATTTT.

The V gene is TRBV11-2, the J gene TRBJ2-7, with D unclear. V gave up 6 bases and J gave up 7 bases, with 13 bases separating them. The CDR3 spans 12 residues. The germline V gene encodes CDR1 SGHAT and CDR2 FQNNGV. Here the CDR3 DNA reads TGTGCCAGCAGGACCATCATGGGGGAGCAGTACTTC. This gives the protein CASRTIMGEQYF.

The rearrangement joins TRBV9 to TRBJ2-1; D perhaps matches TRBD2 (6 bases). Germline CDR1 reads SGDLS; CDR2 reads YYNGEE. The CDR3 is made up of 15 amino acids. V lost 0 bases, J lost 9 bases, and 16 bases lay in between. Here the CDR3 DNA reads TGTGCCAGCAGCGTAGGGGGCGGGGCCAGGGTTGAGCAGTTCTTC. As protein: CASSVGGGARVEQFF.

The chain links TRBV30 to TRBJ2-1, with D hard to call. Germline assignment: CDR1 GTSNPN and CDR2 SVGIG (reference sequence). This CDR3 contains 11 residues. The V gene lost 0 bases and the J gene lost 5 bases, with 2 bases spanning the gap. CDR3 in DNA: TGTGCCTGGAGTGTTAACAATGAGCAGTTCTTC. It is translated as CAWSVNNEQFF.

The chain employs TRBV28 and TRBJ2-1; D is possibly TRBD1 (6 bases). V was clipped by 10 bases and J by 0 bases, with 31 bases between them. CDR3 length equals 20 residues. CDR1 is MDHEN and CDR2 is SYDVKM in the germline V gene. CDR3: CATPPGQGRSAGFSYNEQFF. The CDR3, as DNA: TGTGCCACCCCACCAGGTCAGGGGAGAAGCGCGGGCTTCTCCTACAATGAGCAGTTCTTC. The whole variable domain, remainder taken from reference TRBV28 and TRBJ2-1, is DVKVTQSSRYLVKRTGEKVFLECVQDMDHENMFWYRQDPGLGLRLIYFSYDVKMKEKGDIPEGYSVSREKKERFSLILESASTNQTSMYLCATPPGQGRSAGFSYNEQFFGPGTRLTVL.

The chain links TRBV7-3 to TRBJ2-7, with D uncertain. Germline V CDR1 and CDR2: SGHTA, FQGTGA. Trimming left V 3 bases short and J 2 bases short, with 8 bases between. This CDR3 has 13 residues. In DNA, the CDR3 is TGTGCCAGCAGCTTCCACCCCACCTACGAGCAGTACTTC. Protein sequence: CASSFHPTYEQYF.

The genes are TRBV7-8 and TRBJ2-3; D remains unclear. Germline assignment: CDR1 SGHVS and CDR2 FQNEAQ. The CDR3 is made up of 12 amino acids. V was clipped by 4 bases and J by 2 bases, with 4 bases between them. The CDR3 reads CASSSSTDTQYF. The CDR3 DNA sequence: TGTGCCAGCAGCTCGTCCACAGATACGCAGTATTTT. Combining the CDR3 with reference TRBV7-8 and TRBJ2-3 gives the whole variable domain GAGVSQSPRYKVAKRGQDVALRCDPISGHVSLFWYQQALGQGPEFLTYFQNEAQLDKSGLPSDRFFAERPEGSVSTLKIQRTQQEDSAVYLCASSSSTDTQYFGPGTRLTVL.

CDR3: CASSLAAGDSYEQYF. In DNA form, the CDR3 reads TGCGCCAGCAGCTTGGCCGCAGGGGACTCCTACGAGCAGTACTTC. V gene TRBV5-1 combines with J gene TRBJ2-7; TRBD1 is a possible D gene (6 bases). The CDR3 contains 15 residues. Germline V gene data show CDR1 as SGHRS and CDR2 as YFSETQ. Trimming removed 0 bases at V and 0 bases at J, with 10 bases between.

The genes are TRBV6-5 and TRBJ2-7, with 7 bases aligning to TRBD2. The ends lost 4 bases at V and 3 bases at J; junction bases unmatched: 3. The V gene's germline CDR1 is MNHEY and CDR2 SVGAGI. The CDR3 is 13 amino acids. The CDR3 coding sequence is TGTGCCAGCAGTTTGAGCGGGAACTACGAGCAGTACTTC. This encodes CASSLSGNYEQYF.

The chain employs TRBV29-1 and TRBJ2-7, with D perhaps TRBD1 or TRBD2 (5 bases each). V lost 6 bases and J 2 bases, leaving 14 bases between the germline ends. In germline, CDR1 is SQVTM, CDR2 ANQGSEA. CDR3 length: 13 amino acids. In nucleotides, the CDR3 is TGCAGCGTGGTCAGGGACGGGGCCTACGAGCAGTACTTC. The encoded protein is CSVVRDGAYEQYF.

This chain links TRBV29-1 with TRBJ2-7; possibly TRBD1 for D (6 bases). Trimming stripped 3 bases from V and 1 base from J, with 25 bases between. Germline V gene data show CDR1 as SQVTM and CDR2 as ANQGSEA. The CDR3 totals 18 residues. The CDR3 here is CSVESPSLGQRNSYEQYF. The CDR3 nucleotides are TGCAGCGTTGAGTCACCCAGTCTAGGACAGCGCAATTCCTACGAGCAGTACTTC.

The chain carries TRBV19 and TRBJ1-1; TRBD1 matches at 8 bases. Germline CDR1 is LNHDA and CDR2 is SQIVND (reference sequence). CDR3 length: 14 residues. Losses at the gene ends were 5 bases for V and 0 bases for J; bases not matched to a gene: 2. The CDR3, as DNA: TGTGCCAGTAGTTGGACAGGGCTGAACACTGAAGCTTTCTTT. Translation: CASSWTGLNTEAFF.

The chain joins TRBV2 to TRBJ2-7; 8 bases match TRBD2. V lost 6 bases, J lost 4 bases, and 8 bases stayed unmatched. The CDR3 spans 14 residues. Per germline, CDR1 SNHLY and CDR2 FYNNEI. The CDR3 DNA follows: TGTGCCAGCAGGGTACCGGGGGGGTTTTACGAGCAGTACTTC. Protein: CASRVPGGFYEQYF.

The gene calls are TRBV6-5 and TRBJ1-1; TRBD1 might be the D (5 bases). The CDR3 is made up of 14 amino acids. Trimming took 4 bases from V and 4 from J, leaving 13 bases between them. Looked up from germline, CDR1 is MNHEY and CDR2 is SVGAGI. CDR3: CASSSGGVVTEAFF. CDR3 DNA sequence: TGTGCCAGCAGTTCCGGGGGGGTGGTCACTGAAGCTTTCTTT.

This chain connects TRBV5-6 to TRBJ1-3, with a weak D call TRBD1 (5 bases). The germline CDR1 and CDR2 sequences are SGHDT and YYEEEE. V dropped 3 bases and J dropped 4 bases, with 17 bases sitting between them. There are 16 residues in the CDR3. The CDR3 sequence is CASSYTGTVGGNTIYF. CDR3 DNA sequence: TGTGCCAGCAGCTACACCGGGACGGTGGGAGGAAACACCATATATTTT.

This clone turned up a few times. This sequence joins TRBV6-5 and TRBJ1-2, with a possible D match to TRBD1 (6 bases). The CDR3 has 12 residues. Germline CDR1 reads MNHEY; CDR2 reads SVGAGI. V was trimmed by 2 bases and J by 7 bases, leaving 8 bases between them. The chain's CDR3 is CASSYMGAGYTF. CDR3 DNA: TGTGCCAGCAGTTACATGGGGGCTGGCTACACCTTC.

The chain links TRBV7-8 to TRBJ1-1; D not certain. There are 14 residues in the CDR3. Trimming took off 1 base at V and 3 bases at J, with 9 bases between the two ends. Germline V gives CDR1 SGHVS, CDR2 FQNEAQ. The CDR3 loop reads CASSLEITYTEAFF. Written as DNA, the CDR3 is TGTGCCAGCAGCTTAGAGATTACTTACACTGAAGCTTTCTTT.

This CDR3 is CASSLEGGQSRGEQYF. DNA of the CDR3: TGTGCCAGCAGCTTAGAGGGGGGTCAATCCCGTGGGGAGCAGTACTTC. The chain links TRBV7-9 to TRBJ2-7, with D possibly called TRBD1 or TRBD2 (6 bases each). The CDR3 totals 16 residues. Looked up from germline, CDR1 is SEHNR and CDR2 is FQNEAQ (reference sequence). V was pared by 1 base and J by 7 bases, with 20 bases between.

This rearrangement joins TRBV6-5 to TRBJ2-1; D may correspond to TRBD1 or TRBD2 (5 bases each). CDR3 length: 16 amino acids. Trimming left V 4 bases short and J 8 bases short, with 21 bases between. The germline V gene encodes CDR1 MNHEY and CDR2 SVGAGI. This CDR3 is CASSSWGFGSDDEQFF. The CDR3 DNA follows: TGTGCCAGCAGTTCCTGGGGGTTCGGAAGTGACGATGAGCAGTTCTTC.

This chain joins TRBV4-3 and TRBJ1-4; 10 positions agree with TRBD1. With 4 bases clipped from V and 7 bases from J, the junction kept 9 bases outside the gene matches. The CDR3 loop spans 16 amino acids. Germline-derived CDR1 and CDR2 are LGHNA and YSLEER. Here the CDR3 DNA reads TGCGCCAGCAGCCCCGAGGGGACAGGGGTCGGTGAAAAACTGTTTTTT. It specifies CASSPEGTGVGEKLFF.

The chain employs TRBV28 and TRBJ2-1, with unresolved D. This CDR3 region has 15 residues. Germline V gene data show CDR1 as MDHEN and CDR2 as SYDVKM. Trimming left V 4 bases short and J 0 bases short, with 10 bases between. The CDR3 here is CASSSGSSSYNEQFF. The DNA for the CDR3 is TGTGCCAGCAGTTCCGGGTCTAGCTCCTACAATGAGCAGTTCTTC.

This clone was observed once. J is TRBJ1-1 and V is TRBV27; 7 nucleotides align to TRBD1. This CDR3 contains 15 residues. Germline CDR1 is MNHEY and CDR2 is SMNVEV (reference sequence). V shed 4 bases, J shed 2 bases, and the junction held 7 bases outside the gene matches. For the CDR3, the DNA is TGTGCCAGCAGTTCACCCGGGACAGCCAACACTGAAGCTTTCTTT. It translates to CASSSPGTANTEAFF.